One and the same sample provided the 10 T cell receptor beta chains below, sequenced in a study of vaccination effects on CD4 cells after COVID-19. Subsequent to 10 days of culture, CD4+ T cells were isolated. The person acquired a PCR-confirmed SARS-CoV-2 infection between March and December 2020. Two doses of either BNT162b2 or mRNA-1273 were given to each participant. For these TCRs, the target antigens are not known. TCRdb's copy holds only in-frame clones and misses some; the assay was immunoSEQ multiplex PCR. The repertoire has 40,000 to 45,000 clones, over 60% of them found once; the top ten carry approximately 3.8%. The sequencing used CD4+ T cells from PBMCs cultured without peptide, collected after COVID-19 vaccination. The receptors stem from a human donor who had a prior SARS-CoV-2 infection.

The chain is built from TRBV14 and TRBJ2-1, with 12 bases matching TRBD2. The CDR3 is 16 residues long. Looked up from germline, CDR1 is SGHDN and CDR2 is FVKESK. J lost 6 bases, V lost 3 bases, and 6 bases had no gene match. The CDR3 spells CASSQLTSGGSNEQFF. The CDR3 coding sequence is TGTGCCAGCAGCCAGCTAACTAGCGGGGGGTCCAATGAGCAGTTCTTC.

This chain links TRBV7-9 with TRBJ1-2; possible D gene TRBD1, 6 bases. There are 16 residues in the CDR3. V was clipped by 5 bases and J by 4 bases, with 20 bases between them. Germline-derived CDR1 and CDR2 are SEHNR and FQNEAQ (reference sequence). CDR3 sequence reads: CASSDRGRRHPYGYTF. CDR3 nucleotide sequence: TGTGCCAGCAGCGATAGGGGGAGGAGACACCCCTATGGCTACACCTTC.

V usage is TRBV2 and J usage is TRBJ1-2; D is unresolved. With 4 bases removed from V and 3 bases from J, the gap between germline ends came to 12 bases. The CDR3 sequence is 14 residues long. CDR1 and CDR2 (germline): SNHLY, FYNNEI. The CDR3 sequence: CASSASGDHYGYTF. The CDR3 DNA sequence: TGTGCCAGCAGTGCCAGCGGGGATCACTATGGCTACACCTTC. The variable domain in full, completed from reference TRBV2 and TRBJ1-2, reads EPEVTQTPSHQVTQMGQEVILRCVPISNHLYFYWYRQILGQKVEFLVSFYNNEISEKSEIFDDQFSVERPDGSNFTLKIRSTKLEDSAMYFCASSASGDHYGYTFGSGTRLTVV.

The chain recombines TRBV19 with TRBJ2-2; D remains unclear. The CDR3 covers 15 residues. Germline loops: CDR1 LNHDA, CDR2 SQIVND (reference sequence). V lost 7 bases, J lost 6 bases, and 18 bases lay in between. In nucleotides, the CDR3 is TGTGCCAGTACTCATAGGTCCCTTTACCCCGGGGAGCTGTTTTTT. It yields the protein CASTHRSLYPGELFF. Full variable domain (missing parts from reference TRBV19 and TRBJ2-2): DGGITQSPKYLFRKEGQNVTLSCEQNLNHDAMYWYRQDPGQGLRLIYYSQIVNDFQKGDIAEGYSVSREKKESFPLTVTSAQKNPTAFYLCASTHRSLYPGELFFGEGSRLTVL.

The chain carries TRBV7-2 and TRBJ2-1; no clear D. Germline V gene data show CDR1 as SGHTA and CDR2 as FQGNSA. CDR3 length: 13 residues. V was trimmed by 1 base and J by 9 bases, leaving 10 bases between them. CDR3 DNA sequence: TGTGCCAGCAGCTTAGTGGCATCTGGTGAGCAGTTCTTC. Protein: CASSLVASGEQFF.

This clone was recorded once. This rearrangement joins TRBV19 to TRBJ1-4; D not resolved. Trimming shortened V by 1 base and J by 6 bases, and 12 bases separated the two germline ends. The CDR3 is 15 residues long. Germline CDR1 is LNHDA and CDR2 is SQIVND (reference sequence). The CDR3 nucleotides are TGTGCCAGTAGTATAGTACCCCTGAGATATGAAAAACTGTTTTTT. Its translation: CASSIVPLRYEKLFF.

In its sample, this clone was seen a few times. The chain is built from TRBV15 and TRBJ2-7; a weak D match, TRBD2 (5 bases). The CDR3 is made up of 12 amino acids. V shed 5 bases and J shed 5 bases, with 10 bases lying between them. Germline V gene data show CDR1 as LNHNV and CDR2 as YYDKDF (reference sequence). For the CDR3, the DNA is TGTGCCACCAGCCGTGCGGGCGACGAGCAGTACTTC. It codes for CATSRAGDEQYF.

The gene calls are TRBV7-2 and TRBJ2-2, with D unclear. CDR3 length: 14 residues. Trimming left V 1 base short and J 2 bases short, with 5 bases between. Germline values: CDR1 SGHTA, CDR2 FQGNSA. CDR3 sequence reads: CASSLVINTGELFF. Written as DNA, the CDR3 is TGTGCCAGCAGCTTAGTCATCAACACCGGGGAGCTGTTTTTT. The variable domain in full, with the rest retrieved from reference TRBV7-2 and TRBJ2-2, is GAGVSQSPSNKVTEKGKDVELRCDPISGHTALYWYRQSLGQGLEFLIYFQGNSAPDKSGLPSDRFSAERTGGSVSTLTIQRTQQEDSAVYLCASSLVINTGELFFGEGSRLTVL.

The V call is TRBV2, the J call TRBJ2-7, with D unresolved. Deletions cut 5 bases from V and 5 bases from J, with 10 bases between. This CDR3 has 12 residues. CDR1 and CDR2 (germline): SNHLY, FYNNEI. The CDR3 coding sequence is TGTGCCAGCAGTTTCACGGGCCACGAGCAGTACTTC. It translates to CASSFTGHEQYF.

The chain links TRBV7-9 to TRBJ2-7, with TRBD2 matching 7 bases. V lost 5 bases to trimming and J lost 0 bases; unmatched junction nucleotides: 4. The germline V gene encodes CDR1 SEHNR and CDR2 FQNEAQ (reference sequence). The CDR3 consists of 14 residues. CDR3 sequence: CASSLSGGSYEQYF. In DNA, the CDR3 is TGTGCCAGCAGCCTATCGGGGGGCTCCTACGAGCAGTACTTC.